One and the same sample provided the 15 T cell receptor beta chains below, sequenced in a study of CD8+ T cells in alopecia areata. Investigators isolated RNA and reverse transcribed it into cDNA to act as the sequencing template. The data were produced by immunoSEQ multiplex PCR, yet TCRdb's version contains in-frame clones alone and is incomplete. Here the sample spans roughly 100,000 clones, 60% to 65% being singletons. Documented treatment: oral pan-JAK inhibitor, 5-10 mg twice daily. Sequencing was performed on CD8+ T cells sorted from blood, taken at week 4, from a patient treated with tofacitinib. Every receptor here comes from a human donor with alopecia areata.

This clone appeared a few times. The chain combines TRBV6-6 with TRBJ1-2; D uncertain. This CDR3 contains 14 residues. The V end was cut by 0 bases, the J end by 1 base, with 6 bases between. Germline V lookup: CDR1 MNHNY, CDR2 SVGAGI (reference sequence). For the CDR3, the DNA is TGTGCCAGCAGTTACTCGAGCAATAACTATGGCTACACCTTC. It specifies CASSYSSNNYGYTF.

Here the CDR3 DNA reads TGCGCCAGCAGCTTGGGGGACAGGGGAGGAACAGATACGCAGTATTTT. Amino acids: CASSLGDRGGTDTQYF. This sequence joins TRBV5-1 and TRBJ2-3, with 10 bases matching TRBD1. CDR3 length: 16 residues. With 0 bases clipped from V and 3 bases from J, the junction kept 4 bases outside the gene matches. Germline V lookup: CDR1 SGHRS, CDR2 YFSETQ.

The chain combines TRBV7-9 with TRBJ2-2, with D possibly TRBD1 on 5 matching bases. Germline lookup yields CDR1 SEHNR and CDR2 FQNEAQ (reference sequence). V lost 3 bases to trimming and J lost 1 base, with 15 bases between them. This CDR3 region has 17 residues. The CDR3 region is CASSFPQQGQNTGELFF. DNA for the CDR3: TGTGCCAGCAGCTTCCCCCAGCAGGGTCAGAACACCGGGGAGCTGTTTTTT.

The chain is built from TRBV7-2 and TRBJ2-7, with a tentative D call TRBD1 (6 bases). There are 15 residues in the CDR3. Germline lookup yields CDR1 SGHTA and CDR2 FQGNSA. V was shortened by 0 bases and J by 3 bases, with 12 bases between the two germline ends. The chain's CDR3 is CASSLAGGAGYEQYF. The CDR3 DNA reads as TGTGCCAGCAGCTTAGCTGGGGGCGCCGGCTACGAGCAGTACTTC. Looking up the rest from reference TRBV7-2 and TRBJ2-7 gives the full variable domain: GAGVSQSPSNKVTEKGKDVELRCDPISGHTALYWYRQSLGQGLEFLIYFQGNSAPDKSGLPSDRFSAERTGGSVSTLTIQRTQQEDSAVYLCASSLAGGAGYEQYFGPGTRLTVT.

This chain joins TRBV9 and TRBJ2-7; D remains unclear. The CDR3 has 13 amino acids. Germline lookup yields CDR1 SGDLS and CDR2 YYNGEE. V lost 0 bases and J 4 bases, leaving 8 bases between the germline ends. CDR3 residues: CASSVGVTYEQYF. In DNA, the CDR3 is TGTGCCAGCAGCGTAGGAGTGACGTACGAGCAGTACTTC.

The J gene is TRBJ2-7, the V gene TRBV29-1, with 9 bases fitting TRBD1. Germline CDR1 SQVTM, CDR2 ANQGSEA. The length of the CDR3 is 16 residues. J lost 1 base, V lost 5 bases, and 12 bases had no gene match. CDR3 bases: TGCAGCGTTATATACGGGGACAGGGAAGGGTCCTACGAGCAGTACTTC. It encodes CSVIYGDREGSYEQYF.

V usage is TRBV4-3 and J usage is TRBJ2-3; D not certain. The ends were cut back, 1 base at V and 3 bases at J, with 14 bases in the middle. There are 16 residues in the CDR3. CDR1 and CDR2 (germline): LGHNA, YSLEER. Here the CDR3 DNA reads TGCGCCAGCAGCCAAGTCCATAGTTTCGGGACAGATACGCAGTATTTT. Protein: CASSQVHSFGTDTQYF.

The CDR3 region is CATSSDRYSNQPQHF. CDR3 nucleotide sequence: TGTGCCACCAGCAGTGACAGGTATAGCAATCAGCCCCAGCATTTT. The genes are TRBV15 and TRBJ1-5, with D maybe TRBD1 (6 bases). The CDR3 length is 15 residues. Germline lookup yields CDR1 LNHNV and CDR2 YYDKDF (reference sequence). The ends were cut back, 3 bases at V and 0 bases at J, with 9 bases in the middle.

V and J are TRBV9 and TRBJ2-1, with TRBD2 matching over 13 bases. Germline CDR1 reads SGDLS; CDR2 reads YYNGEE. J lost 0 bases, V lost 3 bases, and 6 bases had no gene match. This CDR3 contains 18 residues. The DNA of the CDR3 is TGTGCCAGCAGCGGAGGACTAGCGGGGGAGTCCTCCTACAATGAGCAGTTCTTC. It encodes CASSGGLAGESSYNEQFF.

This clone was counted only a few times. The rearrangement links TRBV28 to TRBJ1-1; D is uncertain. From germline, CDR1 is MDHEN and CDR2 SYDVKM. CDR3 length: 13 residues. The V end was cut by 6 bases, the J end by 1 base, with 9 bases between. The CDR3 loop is CASRSTRNTEAFF. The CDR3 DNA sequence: TGTGCCAGCAGGTCCACACGGAACACTGAAGCTTTCTTT.

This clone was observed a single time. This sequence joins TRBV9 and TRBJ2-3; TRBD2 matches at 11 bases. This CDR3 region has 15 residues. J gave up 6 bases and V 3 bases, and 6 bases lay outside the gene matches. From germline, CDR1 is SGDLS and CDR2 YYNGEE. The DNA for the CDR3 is TGTGCCAGCAGCGAGCGACTAGCGGGATTGGATACGCAGTATTTT. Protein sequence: CASSERLAGLDTQYF.

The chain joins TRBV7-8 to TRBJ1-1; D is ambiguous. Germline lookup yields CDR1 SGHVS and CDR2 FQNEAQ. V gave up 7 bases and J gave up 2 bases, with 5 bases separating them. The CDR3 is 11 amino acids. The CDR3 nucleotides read TGTGCCAGCACTTTAAACACTGAAGCTTTCTTT. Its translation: CASTLNTEAFF. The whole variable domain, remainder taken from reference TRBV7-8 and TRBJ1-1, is GAGVSQSPRYKVAKRGQDVALRCDPISGHVSLFWYQQALGQGPEFLTYFQNEAQLDKSGLPSDRFFAERPEGSVSTLKIQRTQQEDSAVYLCASTLNTEAFFGQGTRLTVV.

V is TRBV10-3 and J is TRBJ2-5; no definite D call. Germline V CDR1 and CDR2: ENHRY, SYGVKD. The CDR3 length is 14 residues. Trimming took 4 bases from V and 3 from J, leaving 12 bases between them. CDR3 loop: CAISVAASKETQYF. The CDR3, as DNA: TGTGCCATCAGTGTGGCAGCATCGAAAGAGACCCAGTACTTC.

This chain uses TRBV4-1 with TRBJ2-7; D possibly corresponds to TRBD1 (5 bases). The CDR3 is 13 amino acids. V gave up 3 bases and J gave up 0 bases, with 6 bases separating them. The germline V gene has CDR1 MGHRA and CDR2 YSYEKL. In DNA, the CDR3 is TGCGCCAGCAGCCACGACAGCTCCTACGAGCAGTACTTC. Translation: CASSHDSSYEQYF.

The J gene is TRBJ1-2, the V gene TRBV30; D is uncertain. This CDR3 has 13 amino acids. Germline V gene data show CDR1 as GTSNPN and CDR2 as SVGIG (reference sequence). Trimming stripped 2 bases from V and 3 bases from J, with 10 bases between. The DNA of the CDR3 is TGTGCCTGGAGTACGAACAGCGACTATGGCTACACCTTC. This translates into CAWSTNSDYGYTF.